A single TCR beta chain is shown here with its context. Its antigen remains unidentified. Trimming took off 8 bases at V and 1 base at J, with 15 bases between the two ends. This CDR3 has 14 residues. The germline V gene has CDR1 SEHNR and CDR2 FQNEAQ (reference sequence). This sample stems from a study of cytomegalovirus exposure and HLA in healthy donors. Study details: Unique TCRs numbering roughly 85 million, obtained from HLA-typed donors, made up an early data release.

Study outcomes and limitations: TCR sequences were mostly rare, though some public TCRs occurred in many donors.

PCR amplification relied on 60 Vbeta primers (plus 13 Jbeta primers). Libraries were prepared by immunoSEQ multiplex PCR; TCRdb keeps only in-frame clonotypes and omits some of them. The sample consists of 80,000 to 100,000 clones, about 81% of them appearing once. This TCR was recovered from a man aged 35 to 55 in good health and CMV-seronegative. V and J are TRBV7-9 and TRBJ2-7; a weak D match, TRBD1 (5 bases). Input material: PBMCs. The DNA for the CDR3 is TGTGCCAGCCGGGTTTCTGGACAATCCTACGAGCAGTACTTC. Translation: CASRVSGQSYEQYF.